This T cell receptor beta chain emerged from a study of blood T cell repertoires in COVID-19 (dated by TCRdb to 2020 to 2021). Context from the whole study: Samples from collaborators originated in the United States, Italy and Spain and spanned both the acute and convalescent phases of COVID-19. The prospective study material was composed of cDNA or gDNA derived from T cells, B-cell-depleted T cells, or PBMCs. The dataset comprised deeply sampled blood TCRbeta repertoires from subjects exposed to, actively infected with, or recovered from COVID-19. A freely available public database, intended as a resource for researchers studying the immune response to SARS-CoV-2, is where the repertoires were released. The samples were drawn from two sources: the first 160 participants of the ongoing ImmuneRACE study, and 1,000 to 1,500 subjects contributed by 6 global collaborators. A de-identified subject ID, COVID-19 status, age in years and sex were almost always included in the sample metadata. Where available, HLA class I and class II types were taken from metadata supplied by the sample provider and were not determined by assay-based typing. Overall study outcomes, separate from this receptor: How much clinical and demographic metadata was included differed by source and by participant, and the metadata was provided uncurated.

The CDR3 goes from the cysteine to the phenylalanine over 12 residues. Of the read, only the CDR3 DNA is kept; its 36 bases are in frame from base 1. V drops 3 bases and J drops 6 bases, leaving 6 bases in between. CDR1 and CDR2, per the germline V gene (reference sequence), are MNHEY and SMNVEV. Notes on this clone: It lacks a known antigen. There are no base qualities to consult, and no much larger clone falls within one base.

TCRbeta CDR3 regions were amplified from genomic DNA using the immunoSEQ Assay, a bias-controlled multiplex PCR. For the original study's pipeline: Within the assay, amplification of reference gene primers was used to estimate how many nucleated cells each sample contained. Sequence reads were collapsed and filtered to measure the absolute abundance of every unique TCRbeta CDR3 rearrangement. For each sample, productive Simpson clonality was calculated as the square root of Simpson's diversity index across productive rearrangements. TCRdb holds this immuneACCESS table with in-frame rearrangements only. Some clones are missing; in checked studies, unresolved V genes explain under half, and the rest has no known cause. From that table come the V and J calls and clone size; the DNA was used to work out D and trimming. The sample table records approximately 200,000 clones; 80% to 90% of these occur just once. 2.9% of the sample is taken by the ten largest.

Samples from volunteer blood donors who had recovered from COVID-19 were contributed by a second Seattle source. The collaborating institutions used their own protocols to collect whole blood in K2EDTA tubes. For TCRbeta analysis, collaborators shipped samples in one of three forms: frozen whole blood, isolated PBMCs, or DNA extracted from either of those sample types. The clonotype originates from a man aged 50-60 years who had recovered from COVID-19. This receptor chain uses TRBV27 and TRBJ1-5; the D gene is not confidently resolved. The specimen sequenced was peripheral blood. CDR3 reads: CASSFPGQPQHF. The bases read TGTGCCAGCAGTTTTCCCGGTCAGCCCCAGCATTTT.